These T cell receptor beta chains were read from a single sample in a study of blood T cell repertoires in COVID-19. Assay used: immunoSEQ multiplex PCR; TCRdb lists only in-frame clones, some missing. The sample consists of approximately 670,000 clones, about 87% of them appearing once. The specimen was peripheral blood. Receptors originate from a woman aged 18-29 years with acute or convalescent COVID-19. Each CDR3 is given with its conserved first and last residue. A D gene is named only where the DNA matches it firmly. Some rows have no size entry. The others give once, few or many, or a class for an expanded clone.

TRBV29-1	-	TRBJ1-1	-	TGCAGCGTTGAAGTTTTAGAGAACACTGAAGCTTTCTTT	CSVEVLENTEAFF
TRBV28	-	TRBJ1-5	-	TGTGCCAGCAGTTTGAGTTCCGGGACTGATAATCAGCCCCAGCATTTT	CASSLSSGTDNQPQHF
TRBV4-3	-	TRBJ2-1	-	TGCGCCAGCAGCCAAGATAGAGGAGGGACCTACACCTACAATGAGCAGTTCTTC	CASSQDRGGTYTYNEQFF
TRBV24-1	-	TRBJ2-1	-	TGTGCCACCAGTGACGACAGTGCCCCGATTGAGCAGTTCTTC	CATSDDSAPIEQFF
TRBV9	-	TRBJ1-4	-	TGTGCCAGCAGCTCGTCGGGACTGATTAATGAAAAACTGTTTTTT	CASSSSGLINEKLFF
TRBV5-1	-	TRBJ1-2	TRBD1	TGCGCCAGCAGCTTGGAGATAACAGGGGCAGCTAACTATGGCTACACCTTC	CASSLEITGAANYGYTF
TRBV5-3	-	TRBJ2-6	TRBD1	TGTGCCAGAAGCTGGCCCCGACAGGGGGCGCCCGGGGCCAACGTCCTGACTTTC	CARSWPRQGAPGANVLTF
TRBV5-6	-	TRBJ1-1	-	TGTGCCAGCAGCTTGGTGACACCTAACACTGAAGCTTTCTTT	CASSLVTPNTEAFF
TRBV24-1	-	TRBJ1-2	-	TGTGCCACCAGTGATTCTGGGGCGCCGAATGGCTACACCTTC	CATSDSGAPNGYTF
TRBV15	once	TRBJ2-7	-	TGTGCCTCTCACGGAGTTTCCTACGAGCAGTACTTC	CASHGVSYEQYF
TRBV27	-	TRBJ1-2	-	TGTGCCAGCAGTTCGTCAGTGATTAACTATGGCTACACCTTC	CASSSSVINYGYTF
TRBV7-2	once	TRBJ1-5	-	TGTGCCAGCAGCTTCGGTTCCAATCAGCCCCAGCATTTT	CASSFGSNQPQHF
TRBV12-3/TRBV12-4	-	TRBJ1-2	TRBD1	TGTGCCAGCAGTGGCAGGGGGTATGGCTACACCTTC	CASSGRGYGYTF
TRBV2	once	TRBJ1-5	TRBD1	TGTGCCAGCAAGGACAGGGGGGCTTATCAGCCCCAGCATTTT	CASKDRGAYQPQHF